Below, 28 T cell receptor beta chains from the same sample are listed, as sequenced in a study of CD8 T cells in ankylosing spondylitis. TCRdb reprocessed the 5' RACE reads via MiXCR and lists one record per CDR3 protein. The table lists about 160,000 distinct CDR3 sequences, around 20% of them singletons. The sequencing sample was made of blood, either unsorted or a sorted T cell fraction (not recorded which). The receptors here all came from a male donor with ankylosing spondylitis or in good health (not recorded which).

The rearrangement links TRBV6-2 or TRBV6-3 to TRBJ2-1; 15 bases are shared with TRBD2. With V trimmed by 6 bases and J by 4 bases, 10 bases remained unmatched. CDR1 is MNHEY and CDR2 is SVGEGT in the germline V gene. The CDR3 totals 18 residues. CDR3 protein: CASRTGLAGGRVYNEQFF. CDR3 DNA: TGTGCCAGCAGAACGGGACTAGCGGGAGGCAGAGTATACAATGAGCAGTTCTTC.

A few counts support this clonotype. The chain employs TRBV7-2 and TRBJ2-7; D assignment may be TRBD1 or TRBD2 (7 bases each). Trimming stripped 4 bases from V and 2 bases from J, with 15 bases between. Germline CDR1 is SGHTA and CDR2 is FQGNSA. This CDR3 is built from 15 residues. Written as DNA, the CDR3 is TGTGCCAGCAGCTCCCAGGGGGGGGCGACCTACGAGCAGTACTTC. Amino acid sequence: CASSSQGGATYEQYF.

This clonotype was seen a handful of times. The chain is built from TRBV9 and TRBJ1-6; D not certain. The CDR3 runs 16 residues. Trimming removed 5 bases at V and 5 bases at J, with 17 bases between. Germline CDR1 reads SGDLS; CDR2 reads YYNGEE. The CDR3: CASSPVTGGHNSPLHF. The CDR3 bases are TGTGCCAGCAGTCCAGTGACGGGCGGACATAATTCACCCCTCCACTTT.

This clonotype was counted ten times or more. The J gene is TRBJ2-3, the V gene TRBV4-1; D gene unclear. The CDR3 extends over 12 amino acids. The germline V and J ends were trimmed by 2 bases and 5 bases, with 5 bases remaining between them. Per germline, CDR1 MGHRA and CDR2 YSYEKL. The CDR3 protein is CASSQIRDTQYF. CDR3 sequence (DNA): TGCGCCAGCAGCCAAATTCGAGATACGCAGTATTTT.

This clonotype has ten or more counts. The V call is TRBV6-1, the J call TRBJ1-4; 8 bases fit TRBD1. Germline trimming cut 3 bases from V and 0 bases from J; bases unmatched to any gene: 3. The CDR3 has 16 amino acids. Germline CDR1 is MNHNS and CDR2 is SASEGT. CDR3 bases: TGTGCCAGCAGTGACCCGGGACAGGCAACTAATGAAAAACTGTTTTTT. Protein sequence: CASSDPGQATNEKLFF.

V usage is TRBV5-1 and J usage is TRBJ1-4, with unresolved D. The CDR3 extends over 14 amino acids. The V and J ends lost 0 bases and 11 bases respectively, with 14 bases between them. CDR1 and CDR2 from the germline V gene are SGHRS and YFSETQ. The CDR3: CASSLGTEWEKLFF. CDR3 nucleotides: TGCGCCAGCAGCTTGGGGACGGAATGGGAGAAACTGTTTTTT.

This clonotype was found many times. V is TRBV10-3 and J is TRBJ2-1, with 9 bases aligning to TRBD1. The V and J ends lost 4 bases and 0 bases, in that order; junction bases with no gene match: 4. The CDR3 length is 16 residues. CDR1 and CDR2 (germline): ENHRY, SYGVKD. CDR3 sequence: CAISGTGGASYNEQFF. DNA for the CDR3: TGTGCCATCAGTGGTACAGGGGGCGCCTCCTACAATGAGCAGTTCTTC.

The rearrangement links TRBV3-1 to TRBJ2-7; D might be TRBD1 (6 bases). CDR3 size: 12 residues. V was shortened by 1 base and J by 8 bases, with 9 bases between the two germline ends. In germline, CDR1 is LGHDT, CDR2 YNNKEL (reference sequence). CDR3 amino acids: CASSQGQGKQYF. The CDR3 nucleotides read TGTGCCAGCAGCCAAGGGCAGGGGAAGCAGTACTTC.

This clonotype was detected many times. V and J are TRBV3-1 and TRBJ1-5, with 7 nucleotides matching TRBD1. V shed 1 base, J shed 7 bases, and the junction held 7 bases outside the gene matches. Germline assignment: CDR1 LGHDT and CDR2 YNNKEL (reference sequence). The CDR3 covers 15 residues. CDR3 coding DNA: TGTGCCAGCAGCCAAGGTCGGGCAGGGGGACAGCCCCAGCATTTT. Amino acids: CASSQGRAGGQPQHF. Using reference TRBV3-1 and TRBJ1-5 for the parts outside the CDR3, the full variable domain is DTAVSQTPKYLVTQMGNDKSIKCEQNLGHDTMYWYKQDSKKFLKIMFSYNNKELIINETVPNRFSPKSPDKAHLNLHINSLELGDSAVYFCASSQGRAGGQPQHFGDGTRLSIL.

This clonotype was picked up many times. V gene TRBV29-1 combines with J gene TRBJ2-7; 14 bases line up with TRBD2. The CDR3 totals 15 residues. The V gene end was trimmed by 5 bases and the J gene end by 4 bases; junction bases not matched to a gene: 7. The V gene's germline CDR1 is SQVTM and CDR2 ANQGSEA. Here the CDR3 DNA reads TGCAGCGTTATAGGGACTAGCGGGAGTTCATACGAGCAGTACTTC. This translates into CSVIGTSGSSYEQYF.

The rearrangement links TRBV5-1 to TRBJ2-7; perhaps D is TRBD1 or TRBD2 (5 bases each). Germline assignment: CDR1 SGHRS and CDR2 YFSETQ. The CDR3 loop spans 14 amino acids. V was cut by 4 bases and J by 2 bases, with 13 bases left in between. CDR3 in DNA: TGCGCCAGCAGCGGGTGGGACGCAACCTACGAGCAGTACTTC. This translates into CASSGWDATYEQYF.

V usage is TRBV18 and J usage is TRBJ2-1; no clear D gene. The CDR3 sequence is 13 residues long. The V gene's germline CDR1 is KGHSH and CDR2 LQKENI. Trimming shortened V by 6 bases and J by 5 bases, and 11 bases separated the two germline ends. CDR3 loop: CASSPTSNNEQFF. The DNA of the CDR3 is TGTGCCAGCTCGCCCACCAGTAACAATGAGCAGTTCTTC.

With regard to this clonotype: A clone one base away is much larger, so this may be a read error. The chain's CDR3 is CSGRLVGGNEQYF. DNA of the CDR3: TGCAGCGGCAGACTAGTGGGAGGAAACGAGCAGTACTTC. The chain couples TRBV29-1 to TRBJ2-7; D possibly corresponds to TRBD2 (6 bases). V was trimmed by 7 bases and J by 5 bases, leaving 18 bases between them. The CDR3 consists of 13 residues. Germline V gene lookup returns CDR1 SQVTM and CDR2 ANQGSEA.

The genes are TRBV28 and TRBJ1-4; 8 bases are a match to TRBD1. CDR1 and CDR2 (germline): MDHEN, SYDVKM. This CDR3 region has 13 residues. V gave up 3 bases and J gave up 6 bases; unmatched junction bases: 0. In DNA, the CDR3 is TGTGCCAGCAGTTTGGACAGGGATGAAAAACTGTTTTTT. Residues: CASSLDRDEKLFF.

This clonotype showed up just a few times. CDR3 in DNA: TGCAGTGCTCCTGAGACTAGCGGGAGGATTTCAGATACGCAGTATTTT. Encoded protein: CSAPETSGRISDTQYF. The chain employs TRBV20-1 and TRBJ2-3; 13 bases match TRBD2. This CDR3 comprises 16 residues. Germline V lookup: CDR1 DFQATT, CDR2 SNEGSKA (reference sequence). J gave up 4 bases and V 5 bases, and 9 bases lay outside the gene matches.

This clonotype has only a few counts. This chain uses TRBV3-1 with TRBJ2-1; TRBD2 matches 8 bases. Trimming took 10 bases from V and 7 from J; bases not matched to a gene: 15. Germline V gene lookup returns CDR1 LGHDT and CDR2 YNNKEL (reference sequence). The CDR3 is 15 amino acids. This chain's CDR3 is CAISHGAGAWNEQFF. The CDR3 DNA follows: TGTGCCATCTCCCACGGAGCGGGAGCTTGGAATGAGCAGTTCTTC.

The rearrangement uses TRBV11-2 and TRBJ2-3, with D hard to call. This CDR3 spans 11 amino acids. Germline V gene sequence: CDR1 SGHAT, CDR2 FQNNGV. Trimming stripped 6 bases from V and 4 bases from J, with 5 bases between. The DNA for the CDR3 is TGTGCCAGCAGTGATCCAGATACGCAGTATTTT. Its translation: CASSDPDTQYF.

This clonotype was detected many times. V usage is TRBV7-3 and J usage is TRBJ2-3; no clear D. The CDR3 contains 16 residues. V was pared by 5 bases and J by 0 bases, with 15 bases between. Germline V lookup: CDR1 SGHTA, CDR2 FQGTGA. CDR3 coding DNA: TGTGCCAGCAGCAAACCGGACGGATTAAGCACAGATACGCAGTATTTT. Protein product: CASSKPDGLSTDTQYF.

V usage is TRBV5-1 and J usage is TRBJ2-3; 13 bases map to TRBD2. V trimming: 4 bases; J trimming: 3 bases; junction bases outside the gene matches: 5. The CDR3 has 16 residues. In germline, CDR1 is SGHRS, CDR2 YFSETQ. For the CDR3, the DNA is TGCGCCAGCAGCCCAGGACTAGCGGGAGAAACAGATACGCAGTATTTT. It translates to CASSPGLAGETDTQYF.

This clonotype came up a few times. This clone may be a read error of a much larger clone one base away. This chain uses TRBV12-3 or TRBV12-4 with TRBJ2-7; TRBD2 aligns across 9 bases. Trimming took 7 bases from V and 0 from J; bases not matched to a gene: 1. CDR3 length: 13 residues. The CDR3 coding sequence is TGTGCCAGCACGCGGGAGGGCTCCTACGAGCAGTACTTC. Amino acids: CASTREGSYEQYF.

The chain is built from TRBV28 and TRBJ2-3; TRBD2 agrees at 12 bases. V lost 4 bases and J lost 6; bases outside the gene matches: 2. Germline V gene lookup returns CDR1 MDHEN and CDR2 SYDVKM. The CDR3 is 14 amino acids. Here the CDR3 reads CASSWGTSGDTQYF. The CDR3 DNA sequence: TGTGCCAGCAGTTGGGGGACTAGCGGGGATACGCAGTATTTT.

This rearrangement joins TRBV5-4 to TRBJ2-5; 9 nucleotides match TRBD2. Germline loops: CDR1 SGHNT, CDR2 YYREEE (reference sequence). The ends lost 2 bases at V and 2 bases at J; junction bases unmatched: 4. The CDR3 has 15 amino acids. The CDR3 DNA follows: TGTGCCAGCAGCTTCACTAGCGGGTGGCAAGAGACCCAGTACTTC. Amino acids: CASSFTSGWQETQYF.

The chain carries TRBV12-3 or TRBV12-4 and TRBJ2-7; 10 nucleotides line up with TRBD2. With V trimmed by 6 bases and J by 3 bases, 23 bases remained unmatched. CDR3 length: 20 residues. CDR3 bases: TGTGCCAGCAGGGGAGGGGTGGTACCTTTAGCGGGAGGTGGTTACTACGAGCAGTACTTC. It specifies CASRGGVVPLAGGGYYEQYF.

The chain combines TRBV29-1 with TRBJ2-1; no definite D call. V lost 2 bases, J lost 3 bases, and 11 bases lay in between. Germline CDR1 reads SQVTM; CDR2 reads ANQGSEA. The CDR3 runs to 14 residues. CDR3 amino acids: CSVEWSSVYNEQFF. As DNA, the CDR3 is TGCAGCGTTGAATGGAGCAGTGTCTACAATGAGCAGTTCTTC.

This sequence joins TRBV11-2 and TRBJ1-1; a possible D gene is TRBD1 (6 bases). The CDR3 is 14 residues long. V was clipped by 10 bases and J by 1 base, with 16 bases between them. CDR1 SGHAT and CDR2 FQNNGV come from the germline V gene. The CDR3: CATNKQQGNTEAFF. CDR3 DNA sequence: TGTGCCACCAATAAACAACAGGGGAACACTGAAGCTTTCTTT.

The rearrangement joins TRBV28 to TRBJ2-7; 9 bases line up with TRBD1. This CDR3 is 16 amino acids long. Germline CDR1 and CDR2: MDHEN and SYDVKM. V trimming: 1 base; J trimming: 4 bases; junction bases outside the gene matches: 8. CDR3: CASSLFFGTGIYEQYF. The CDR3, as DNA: TGTGCCAGCAGTTTATTCTTCGGGACAGGGATTTACGAGCAGTACTTC.

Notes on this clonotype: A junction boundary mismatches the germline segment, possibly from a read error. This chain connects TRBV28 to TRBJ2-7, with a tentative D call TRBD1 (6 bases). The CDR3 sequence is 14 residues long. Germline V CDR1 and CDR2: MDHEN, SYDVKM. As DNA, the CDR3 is TGTGCCGGCAGTTTATGGGACACCTACGGCGAGCAGTACTTC. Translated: CAGSLWDTYGEQYF.

The CDR3 DNA follows: TGTGCCAGTAGTGCTGGTGACTATGGCTACACCTTC. Translated: CASSAGDYGYTF. V gene TRBV19 combines with J gene TRBJ1-2; D is ambiguous. Germline-derived CDR1 and CDR2 are LNHDA and SQIVND (reference sequence). CDR3 length equals 12 residues. With 5 bases removed from V and 3 bases from J, the gap between germline ends came to 7 bases.